Listed below are T cell receptor beta chains from one sample, sequenced in a study of blood T cell repertoires in COVID-19. The table came from immunoSEQ multiplex PCR; TCRdb's copy has only in-frame clones and leaves some out. The data show roughly 210,000 clones, around 89% seen once. Sequenced sample: peripheral blood. Receptors originate from a man in his 70s with acute or convalescent COVID-19. CDR3s include the opening cysteine and the closing phenylalanine or tryptophan. D genes are given only for firm matches. Clone sizes are given selectively: once, few, many, or a class where the clone is expanded.

clone_size	d_call	cdr3_length	v_call	j_call	cdr3_nt	cdr3_aa
once	NA	15	TRBV13	TRBJ1-2	TGTGCCGTCGGGGGGTTTAAGCCGCGGTTGGAGGGCTACACCTTC	CAVGGFKPRLEGYTF
NA	NA	12	TRBV19	TRBJ1-1	TGTGCCACCTCGAGACGGGACACTGAAGCTTTCTTT	CATSRRDTEAFF
NA	NA	13	TRBV30	TRBJ1-1	TGTGCCTGGAGGGGGAGGGAGCTGGGGGAAGCTTTCTTT	CAWRGRELGEAFF
NA	TRBD1	16	TRBV2	TRBJ2-7	TGTGCCAGCAGGACCGGGACAGGGGTCCTAAGCACCGAGCAGTACTTC	CASRTGTGVLSTEQYF
NA	NA	14	TRBV18	TRBJ1-5	TGTGCCAGCTCACCCGGACTGAACAATCAGCCCCAGCATTTT	CASSPGLNNQPQHF
NA	TRBD1	14	TRBV6-2/TRBV6-3	TRBJ2-5	TGTGCCAGCAGTCCCGGGACAGGGGTGGAGACCCAGTACTTC	CASSPGTGVETQYF
NA	TRBD2	16	TRBV10-3	TRBJ2-1	TGTGCCATCAGTCCCGGGGGGACTAGCGGGAGTTATGAGCAGTTCTTC	CAISPGGTSGSYEQFF
NA	NA	13	TRBV6-5	TRBJ1-3	TGTGCCAGCTCTTCCTCGGGAGGAAACACCATATATTTT	CASSSSGGNTIYF
once	NA	16	TRBV27	TRBJ2-3	TGTGCCAGCAGTTTATCCCGACAGGCTAGCACAGATACGCAGTATTTT	CASSLSRQASTDTQYF
NA	NA	13	TRBV24-1	TRBJ1-1	TGTGCCACCAGTGTCCAGGGAGGTGCTGAAGCTTTCTTT	CATSVQGGAEAFF
NA	TRBD1	14	TRBV6-5	TRBJ2-5	TGTGCCAGCAGTTACTCGACAGGGCAAGAGACCCAGTACTTC	CASSYSTGQETQYF
NA	TRBD1	17	TRBV4-2	TRBJ2-1	TGTGCCAGCAGCCAAGTTCCGGGACAGGGGGCTTACAATGAGCAGTTCTTC	CASSQVPGQGAYNEQFF
NA	NA	13	TRBV3-1/TRBV3-2	TRBJ2-7	TGTGCCAGCAGCCAAGTTGAGTCCTACGAGCAGTACTTC	CASSQVESYEQYF
NA	TRBD2	15	TRBV7-3	TRBJ2-1	TGTGCCAGCAGCGCGACTAGCGGGGGATACAATGAGCAGTTCTTC	CASSATSGGYNEQFF
NA	NA	16	TRBV6-5	TRBJ1-6	TGTGCCAGCAGTTACTCGGAGCCGAGAGGTTATTCACCCCTCCACTTT	CASSYSEPRGYSPLHF
NA	NA	16	TRBV18	TRBJ1-1	TGTGCCAGCTCCCCCGGTGGGGCAGGGTTAGGCACTGAAGCTTTCTTT	CASSPGGAGLGTEAFF
NA	TRBD2	13	TRBV10-3	TRBJ2-7	TGTGCCATCAGTGACGGGAGGGCCGCCGAGCAGTACTTC	CAISDGRAAEQYF
NA	NA	15	TRBV7-5	TRBJ2-7	TGTGTCAGAAGCTTAATTGAAACGGGGGCCTACGAGCAGTACTTC	CVRSLIETGAYEQYF
NA	TRBD1	16	TRBV25-1	TRBJ2-5	TGTGCCAGCAGTGAATCCGCGGGCAGGGGGAAGGAGACCCAGTACTTC	CASSESAGRGKETQYF
NA	NA	13	TRBV18	TRBJ1-2	TGTGCCAGCTCACCAACTCAGGGTAATGGCTACACCTTC	CASSPTQGNGYTF
NA	TRBD2	16	TRBV15	TRBJ2-1	TGTGCCACCAGCGTACTACTAGCGGGAGCAAACAATGAGCAGTTCTTC	CATSVLLAGANNEQFF
NA	NA	13	TRBV6-2/TRBV6-3	TRBJ1-5	TGTGCCAGCAGTTCACCCCAGGGGCAGCCCCAGCATTTT	CASSSPQGQPQHF
NA	TRBD2	17	TRBV19	TRBJ2-5	TGTGCCAGTAGTATAAGTTTCCTAGCGGGAGTGGGGGAGACCCAGTACTTC	CASSISFLAGVGETQYF
NA	NA	16	TRBV5-1	TRBJ2-1	TGCGCCAGCAGCAGACTAGGTAGCGAAAAATACAATGAGCAGTTCTTC	CASSRLGSEKYNEQFF
NA	NA	14	TRBV9	TRBJ2-1	TGTGCCAGCAGCGTAGGAGTGACAAACAATGAGCAGTTCTTC	CASSVGVTNNEQFF
NA	TRBD2	16	TRBV2	TRBJ2-3	TGTGCCAGCAGTGTGGATGGGCTAGCGGTCCCAGATACGCAGTATTTT	CASSVDGLAVPDTQYF
NA	TRBD1	13	TRBV6-5	TRBJ1-2	TGTGCCAGCAGCCTGGACAGGAACTATGGCTACACCTTC	CASSLDRNYGYTF
NA	NA	16	TRBV7-6	TRBJ2-6	TGTGCCAGCAGCTTATCTCCCGGGGCTGGGGCCAACGTCCTGACTTTC	CASSLSPGAGANVLTF
NA	TRBD2	15	TRBV7-3	TRBJ2-3	TGTGCCAGCAGCTCAGGGACTACCCCTCGGGATACGCAGTATTTT	CASSSGTTPRDTQYF
NA	TRBD1	14	TRBV28	TRBJ2-7	TGTGCCAGCAGTAACGACAGGGGGCGTTACGAGCAGTACTTC	CASSNDRGRYEQYF
once	TRBD1	14	TRBV28	TRBJ1-2	TGTGCCATAGGACAAGGGACAGCGTATAATGGCTACACCTTC	CAIGQGTAYNGYTF
NA	TRBD1	15	TRBV7-2	TRBJ2-1	TGTGCCAGCAGCATTAGCGGGACAGGGGTCGATGAGCAGTTCTTC	CASSISGTGVDEQFF
NA	NA	11	TRBV4-3	TRBJ2-1	TGCGCCAGCAGCCAAGCTAATGAGCAGTTCTTC	CASSQANEQFF
NA	TRBD1	14	TRBV5-6	TRBJ1-1	TGTGCCAGCAGATCCCCAGGGGGCCGCACTGAAGCTTTCTTT	CASRSPGGRTEAFF
NA	TRBD1	15	TRBV4-1	TRBJ2-2	TGCGCCAGCAGCCAAAGGGGACAGGCCACCGGGGAGCTGTTTTTT	CASSQRGQATGELFF
NA	TRBD2	13	TRBV11-2	TRBJ2-7	TGTGCCACGTCTCCGGGACTAGCCTACGAGCAGTACTTC	CATSPGLAYEQYF
NA	TRBD2	16	TRBV18	TRBJ2-1	TGTGCCAGCTCAGACCCGCTAGCGGGAGGACCCAATGAGCAGTTCTTC	CASSDPLAGGPNEQFF
many	TRBD1	15	TRBV29-1	TRBJ1-1	TGCAGCGTTGAAGGGACAGGGGGGATGAACACTGAAGCTTTCTTT	CSVEGTGGMNTEAFF